This T cell receptor beta chain is drawn from a study of T cells after yellow fever vaccination. TCRdb passed the 5' RACE reads through MiXCR, listing each CDR3 protein once. The sample carries under 600,000 distinct CDR3 sequences, about 13% recorded once. Study-wide results and caveats: A limited proportion of clonotypes was detected within both the CD4 and CD8 compartments.

Germline CDR1 is SEHNR and CDR2 is FQNEAQ (reference sequence). The CDR3 totals 12 residues. Trimming shortened V by 5 bases and J by 10 bases, and 12 bases separated the two germline ends. Comments on this clonotype: Its antigen is not identified.

The TCR sequence derives from a man aged 30 to 39 who received the YFV17D yellow fever vaccine. The sample here was PBMCs, taken on the day of the yellow fever booster vaccination. The V gene is TRBV7-9, the J gene TRBJ2-1; no firm D call. The CDR3: CASSPLQLEQFF. CDR3 bases: TGTGCCAGCAGCCCCCTCCAGCTAGAGCAGTTCTTC. Looking up the rest from reference TRBV7-9 and TRBJ2-1 gives the full variable domain: DTGVSQNPRHKITKRGQNVTFRCDPISEHNRLYWYRQTLGQGPEFLTYFQNEAQLEKSRLLSDRFSAERPKGSFSTLEIQRTEQGDSAMYLCASSPLQLEQFFGPGTRLTVL.